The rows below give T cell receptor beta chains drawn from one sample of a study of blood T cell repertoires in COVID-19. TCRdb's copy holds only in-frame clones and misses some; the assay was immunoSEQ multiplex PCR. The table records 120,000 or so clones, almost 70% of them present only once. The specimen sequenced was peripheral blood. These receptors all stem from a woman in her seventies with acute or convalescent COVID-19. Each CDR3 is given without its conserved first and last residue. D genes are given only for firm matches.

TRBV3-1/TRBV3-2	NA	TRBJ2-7	ASSKRVDSSYEQY
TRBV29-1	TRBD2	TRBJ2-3	SVSGLAGGPVTDTQY
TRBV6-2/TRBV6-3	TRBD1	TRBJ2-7	ASSYPTGEIYEQY
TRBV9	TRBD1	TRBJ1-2	ASSVGGVQGHYGYT
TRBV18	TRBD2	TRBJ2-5	ASSSRGGQETQY
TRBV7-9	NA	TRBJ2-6	ASSPLGANVLT
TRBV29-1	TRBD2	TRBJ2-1	SVQTETSGRAYNEQF
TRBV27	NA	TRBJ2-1	ASSFRRGGNEQF
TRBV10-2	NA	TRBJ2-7	ASSRPQGKGEQY
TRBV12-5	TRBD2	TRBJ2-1	ASGLPGLAGGWQF
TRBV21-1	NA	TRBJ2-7	ASSNPPETGALYEQY
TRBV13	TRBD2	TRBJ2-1	ASSLRLAGGYNEQF
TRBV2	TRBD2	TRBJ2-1	ASSAGLAGGNEQF
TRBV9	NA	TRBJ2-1	ASSADFNEQF
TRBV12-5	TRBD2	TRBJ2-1	ASGSTAGGPYNEQF
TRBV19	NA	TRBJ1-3	ASSLTGNSGNTIY
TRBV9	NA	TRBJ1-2	ASSVVPGANYGYT
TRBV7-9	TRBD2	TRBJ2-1	ASSATGTSGREGYNEQF
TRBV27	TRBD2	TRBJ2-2	ASSSGGTGELF
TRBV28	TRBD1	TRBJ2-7	ASSLFGTAHYEQY
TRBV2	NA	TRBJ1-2	ASRDTGNYGYT
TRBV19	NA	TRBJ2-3	ASNEEYTDTQY
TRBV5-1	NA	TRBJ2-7	ASSLVQSRSYEQY
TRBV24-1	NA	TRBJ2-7	ATSEQTGGQY
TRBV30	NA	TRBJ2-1	AWSALAVEQF
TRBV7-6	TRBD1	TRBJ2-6	ASSLATGIDTGANVLT
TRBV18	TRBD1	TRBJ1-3	ASSPGQLSGNTIY
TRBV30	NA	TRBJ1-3	AWSAGNSGNTIY
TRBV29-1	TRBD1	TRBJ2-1	SVYPTDRAQYNEQF
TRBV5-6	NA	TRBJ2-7	ASSLRRSPYEQY
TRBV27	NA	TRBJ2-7	ASKVGQGRYEQY
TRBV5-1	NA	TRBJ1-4	ASSPRGKGEKLF
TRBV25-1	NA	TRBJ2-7	ASSETGTLSYEQY
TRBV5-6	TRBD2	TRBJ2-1	ASSYRLAAINEQF
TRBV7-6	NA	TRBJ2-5	ASSLGWTIETQY
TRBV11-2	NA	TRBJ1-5	ASSLGRAEPQH
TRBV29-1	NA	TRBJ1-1	SVLPGSMNTEAF
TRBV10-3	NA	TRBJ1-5	AISADNSNQPQH
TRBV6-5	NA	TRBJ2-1	ASTRQQEQF
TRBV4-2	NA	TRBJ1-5	ASSQEAGVNQPQH
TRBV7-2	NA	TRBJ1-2	ASSLGQRNYGYT
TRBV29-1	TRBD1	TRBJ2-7	STWTGGEQY
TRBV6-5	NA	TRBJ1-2	ASSYGARDYGYT
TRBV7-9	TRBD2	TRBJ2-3	ASSSGLAGTDTQY
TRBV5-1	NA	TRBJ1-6	ASSLDQTGNYNSPLH
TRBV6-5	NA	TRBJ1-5	ASGQPDQPQH
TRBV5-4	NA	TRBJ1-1	ASSRQAPNTEAF
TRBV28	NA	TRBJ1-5	ASSLGAGLQPQH
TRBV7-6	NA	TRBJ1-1	ASSFDVGDTEAF
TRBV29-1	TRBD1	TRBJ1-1	SVLTGGTEAF
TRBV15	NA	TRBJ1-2	ATSARRGFYGYT
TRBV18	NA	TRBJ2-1	ASWPDSYNEQF
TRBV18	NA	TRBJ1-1	ASSSRTGLGEAF